The 29 T cell receptor beta chains listed next were all sequenced from one sample in a study of cytomegalovirus exposure and HLA in healthy donors. Primers for the PCR totalled 60 Vbeta and 13 Jbeta. Sequenced by immunoSEQ multiplex PCR; TCRdb stores in-frame clones only, minus some. The data show about 52,000 clones, approximately 70% seen once. Sequencing was carried out using PBMCs. The receptor source for this set is a man between 18 and 29 years old in good health and CMV-seronegative.

The chain is built from TRBV28 and TRBJ2-7, with 8 bases fitting TRBD2. V shed 3 bases, J shed 9 bases, and the junction held 7 bases outside the gene matches. This CDR3 contains 13 residues. Looked up from germline, CDR1 is MDHEN and CDR2 is SYDVKM. CDR3 sequence (DNA): TGTGCCAGCAGTTTCTCGGGGGGGAGCGGGCAGTACTTC. It codes for CASSFSGGSGQYF.

This clone occurred once. The chain employs TRBV5-4 and TRBJ1-2, with 9 bases aligning to TRBD1. Germline V CDR1 and CDR2: SGHNT, YYREEE (reference sequence). With V trimmed by 6 bases and J by 5 bases, 20 bases remained unmatched. This CDR3 spans 18 amino acids. In nucleotides, the CDR3 is TGTGCCAGCACCCCCCCCGGGACAGGGTCTATGTCAGAATATGGCTACACCTTC. The encoded protein is CASTPPGTGSMSEYGYTF. Complete variable domain (other parts from reference TRBV5-4 and TRBJ1-2): ETGVTQSPTHLIKTRGQQVTLRCSSQSGHNTVSWYQQALGQGPQFIFQYYREEENGRGNFPPRFSGLQFPNYSSELNVNALELDDSALYLCASTPPGTGSMSEYGYTFGSGTRLTVV.

V is TRBV11-2 and J is TRBJ2-7, with TRBD1 as a possible D gene (5 bases). The CDR3 is made up of 14 amino acids. CDR1 and CDR2 (germline): SGHAT, FQNNGV. Trimming took 3 bases from V and 3 from J, leaving 12 bases between them. The DNA of the CDR3 is TGTGCCAGCAGCTTTTCCTACAGGATCTACGAGCAGTACTTC. It specifies CASSFSYRIYEQYF.

The chain couples TRBV11-3 to TRBJ2-1; 7 bases are a match to TRBD1. The ends lost 3 bases at V and 10 bases at J; junction bases unmatched: 12. CDR1 and CDR2 from the germline V gene are SGHNT and YENEEA. The CDR3 runs to 15 residues. The CDR3 DNA sequence: TGTGCCAGCAGCTTGACTCCGACAGGGTTTAACGAGCAGTTCTTC. This translates into CASSLTPTGFNEQFF.

This clone was detected once. The chain links TRBV4-3 to TRBJ2-1; TRBD1 matches at 10 bases. Losses at the gene ends were 1 base for V and 9 bases for J; bases not matched to a gene: 12. The CDR3 is 17 residues long. CDR1 LGHNA and CDR2 YSLEER come from the germline V gene. The CDR3 DNA is TGCGCCAGCAGCCAAGCCGTGGGGGACAGGGGATCCGGTGAGCAGTTCTTC. Residues: CASSQAVGDRGSGEQFF.

This clone was counted between two and nine times. V usage is TRBV5-4 and J usage is TRBJ1-2; 9 bases match TRBD1. Germline V gives CDR1 SGHNT, CDR2 YYREEE (reference sequence). V shed 4 bases, J shed 6 bases, and the junction held 13 bases outside the gene matches. The CDR3 spans 16 residues. CDR3 sequence reads: CASSLAHIGTGNGYTF. The CDR3 region has the DNA TGTGCCAGCAGCCTGGCGCATATAGGGACAGGGAATGGCTACACCTTC.

The rearrangement links TRBV29-1 to TRBJ1-1; TRBD1 agrees at 9 bases. Germline V gives CDR1 SQVTM, CDR2 ANQGSEA. V was clipped by 7 bases and J by 0 bases; unmatched bases: 3. CDR3 length equals 13 residues. This CDR3 is CSAGTGMNTEAFF. As DNA, the CDR3 is TGCAGCGCAGGGACAGGGATGAACACTGAAGCTTTCTTT.

CDR3 nucleotides: TGTGCCAGCAGCTTGGCCCTAGGGGGCGCGAACACTGAAGCTTTCTTT. It codes for CASSLALGGANTEAFF. The chain employs TRBV5-4 and TRBJ1-1; TRBD1 matches 7 bases. The germline V gene encodes CDR1 SGHNT and CDR2 YYREEE (reference sequence). Trimming took 0 bases from V and 1 from J; bases not matched to a gene: 6. The CDR3 is 16 residues long.

This clone was observed a handful of times. The V gene is TRBV4-3, the J gene TRBJ1-5; D ambiguous. Germline CDR1 is LGHNA and CDR2 is YSLEER. Trimming took 0 bases from V and 5 from J, leaving 8 bases between them. The length of the CDR3 is 14 residues. CDR3 bases: TGCGCCAGCAGCCAAGATCTAGACGATCAGCCCCAGCATTTT. Protein product: CASSQDLDDQPQHF.

The chain uses TRBV28 and TRBJ1-2; unclear D gene. V gave up 5 bases and J gave up 3 bases, with 10 bases separating them. The CDR3 length is 13 residues. Looked up from germline, CDR1 is MDHEN and CDR2 is SYDVKM. The CDR3 DNA reads TGTGCCAGCAGTATTGCGGGAGACTATGGCTACACCTTC. Amino acids: CASSIAGDYGYTF.

This chain joins TRBV27 and TRBJ2-1; D possibly corresponds to TRBD1 (6 bases). V lost 5 bases, J lost 7 bases, and 15 bases lay in between. The germline gives CDR1 MNHEY, CDR2 SMNVEV (reference sequence). This CDR3 is built from 14 residues. The CDR3 region is CASSPIGTKNEQFF. Here the CDR3 DNA reads TGTGCCAGCAGTCCCATAGGGACAAAGAATGAGCAGTTCTTC.

The chain links TRBV10-3 to TRBJ1-2; TRBD1 matches at 7 bases. V was clipped by 10 bases and J by 0 bases; unmatched bases: 5. Germline CDR1 and CDR2: ENHRY and SYGVKD. The CDR3 spans 13 residues. CDR3 loop: CATRDSSNYGYTF. CDR3 in DNA: TGTGCCACCCGGGACAGCTCTAACTATGGCTACACCTTC.

V and J are TRBV25-1 and TRBJ1-1, with D uncertain. CDR1 and CDR2 (germline): MGHDK, SYGVNS. The length of the CDR3 is 14 residues. V was shortened by 4 bases and J by 1 base, with 10 bases between the two germline ends. The CDR3 nucleotides read TGTGCCAGCAGTGGTCCAGTCAGGAACACTGAAGCTTTCTTT. Translation gives CASSGPVRNTEAFF.

The V and J genes are TRBV2 and TRBJ2-7, with 7 bases matching TRBD2. J lost 2 bases, V lost 8 bases, and 9 bases had no gene match. The V gene's germline CDR1 is SNHLY and CDR2 FYNNEI. The CDR3 totals 14 residues. The CDR3, as DNA: TGTGCCAGCGCAGGGCTAGCGGCCGCCTACGAGCAGTACTTC. Its translation: CASAGLAAAYEQYF.

The chain has TRBV6-5 and TRBJ2-1, with 15 bases matching TRBD2. Trimming took 3 bases from V and 4 from J; bases not matched to a gene: 1. The CDR3 spans 16 residues. Germline assignment: CDR1 MNHEY and CDR2 SVGAGI. CDR3 sequence (DNA): TGTGCCAGCAGTTATGGGACTAGCGGGAGGTACAATGAGCAGTTCTTC. Its protein is CASSYGTSGRYNEQFF.

The genes are TRBV25-1 and TRBJ2-3; 7 nucleotides agree with TRBD1. In germline, CDR1 is MGHDK, CDR2 SYGVNS. The CDR3 runs to 17 residues. Trimming took 7 bases from V and 2 from J; bases not matched to a gene: 15. The CDR3 DNA follows: TGTGCCAGCATCCCCCACCGGGACAGCAATCTCACAGATACGCAGTATTTT. Amino acids: CASIPHRDSNLTDTQYF.

The chain recombines TRBV29-1 with TRBJ2-5; 8 positions match TRBD1. This CDR3 region has 13 residues. Germline assignment: CDR1 SQVTM and CDR2 ANQGSEA. V shed 5 bases, J shed 4 bases, and the junction held 6 bases outside the gene matches. CDR3 DNA sequence: TGCAGCGTTTCCAGGGGGCGCGGAGAGACCCAGTACTTC. Amino acids: CSVSRGRGETQYF.

The V gene is TRBV28, the J gene TRBJ1-1; no reliable D call. The CDR3 runs to 13 residues. Germline V gene lookup returns CDR1 MDHEN and CDR2 SYDVKM. Deletions cut 6 bases from V and 0 bases from J, with 8 bases between. The CDR3 spells CASSLQMNTEAFF. The CDR3 DNA is TGTGCCAGCAGCCTGCAGATGAACACTGAAGCTTTCTTT.

This clone was picked up a small number of times. The rearrangement uses TRBV7-2 and TRBJ1-2; TRBD1 matches at 12 bases. This CDR3 has 15 residues. The junction had 8 bases not matched to a gene; V was cut back by 4 bases and J by 8 bases. The V gene's germline CDR1 is SGHTA and CDR2 FQGNSA. DNA for the CDR3: TGTGCCAGCAGCTCCTGGGGACAGGGGGCTGAAGGCTACACCTTC. Translated: CASSSWGQGAEGYTF.

This sequence joins TRBV6-5 and TRBJ2-7; TRBD1 is a possible D gene (5 bases). CDR3 size: 13 residues. V shed 1 base and J shed 5 bases, with 9 bases lying between them. Germline CDR1 reads MNHEY; CDR2 reads SVGAGI. CDR3 bases: TGTGCCAGCAGTTACTTACCCAGGGACGAGCAGTACTTC. Its protein is CASSYLPRDEQYF.

This clone was recorded only once. The V call is TRBV6-5, the J call TRBJ2-7; a weak D match, TRBD1 (6 bases). V was shortened by 6 bases and J by 3 bases, with 15 bases between the two germline ends. There are 14 residues in the CDR3. The germline gives CDR1 MNHEY, CDR2 SVGAGI. In nucleotides, the CDR3 is TGTGCCAGCAGCTCCCGGGACACACTCTACGAGCAGTACTTC. It is translated as CASSSRDTLYEQYF.

This chain joins TRBV19 and TRBJ2-7; D gene ambiguous. V was clipped by 2 bases and J by 0 bases, with 5 bases between them. The CDR3 is 13 residues long. CDR1 LNHDA and CDR2 SQIVND come from the germline V gene (reference sequence). The CDR3 bases are TGTGCCAGTAGTATATCCAACTCCTACGAGCAGTACTTC. It yields the protein CASSISNSYEQYF.

Points on this clone: The junction departs from the called germline gene at one end, perhaps through a read error. The rearrangement joins TRBV14 to TRBJ2-5; 8 positions agree with TRBD1. Germline V CDR1 and CDR2: SGHDN, FVKESK. This CDR3 contains 13 residues. The DNA of the CDR3 is TGTGCCAGCAGTCCCGACAGGGGACTCCGATACCACTTC. It yields the protein CASSPDRGLRYHF.

The CDR3 is CAWSSGLARGNEQFF. DNA of the CDR3: TGTGCCTGGAGTTCGGGACTAGCAAGAGGGAATGAGCAGTTCTTC. The J gene is TRBJ2-1, the V gene TRBV30; 9 bases are shared with TRBD2. V dropped 2 bases and J dropped 7; count of bases not matched to a gene: 9. CDR3 length: 15 residues. Germline V lookup: CDR1 GTSNPN, CDR2 SVGIG (reference sequence).

Note on this clone: This sample includes further DNA sequences coding for the same CDR3. CDR3 in DNA: TGCAGCGCTCCCACCGGGGAGCTGTTTTTT. Its translation is CSAPTGELFF. V usage is TRBV29-1 and J usage is TRBJ2-2; D call uncertain. Germline-derived CDR1 and CDR2 are SQVTM and ANQGSEA. This CDR3 spans 10 amino acids. Trimming removed 7 bases at V and 4 bases at J, with 4 bases between.

J is TRBJ2-7 and V is TRBV18, with 9 bases matching TRBD1. CDR3 length equals 13 residues. The V gene's germline CDR1 is KGHSH and CDR2 LQKENI. The junction had 4 bases not matched to a gene; V was cut back by 4 bases and J by 6 bases. CDR3 sequence: CASSRGTGIEQYF. The CDR3 region has the DNA TGTGCCAGCTCACGCGGGACAGGGATCGAGCAGTACTTC.

The V and J genes are TRBV10-3 and TRBJ2-1; D is unresolved. This CDR3 comprises 11 residues. Germline V gene sequence: CDR1 ENHRY, CDR2 SYGVKD. The ends were cut back, 10 bases at V and 5 bases at J, with 9 bases in the middle. The chain's CDR3 is CASRLHNEQFF. CDR3 sequence (DNA): TGTGCCAGCAGACTGCACAATGAGCAGTTCTTC.

The genes are TRBV7-2 and TRBJ1-5; 7 bases are shared with TRBD1. The CDR3 runs 15 residues. V gave up 1 base and J gave up 3 bases; unmatched junction bases: 3. The V gene's germline CDR1 is SGHTA and CDR2 FQGNSA. This CDR3 reads CASSLVGQNNQPQHF. CDR3 nucleotides: TGTGCCAGCAGCTTAGTGGGACAGAACAATCAGCCCCAGCATTTT. Full variable domain (remainder filled in from reference TRBV7-2 and TRBJ1-5): GAGVSQSPSNKVTEKGKDVELRCDPISGHTALYWYRQSLGQGLEFLIYFQGNSAPDKSGLPSDRFSAERTGGSVSTLTIQRTQQEDSAVYLCASSLVGQNNQPQHFGDGTRLSIL.

The rearrangement links TRBV5-1 to TRBJ2-7, with D tentatively TRBD2 (6 bases). Between the trimmed V and J ends, which lost 4 bases and 5 bases, there was a span of 13 bases. Germline CDR1 SGHRS, CDR2 YFSETQ. The length of the CDR3 is 13 residues. CDR3 amino acids: CASSGGGYNEQYF. The DNA for the CDR3 is TGCGCCAGCAGCGGCGGAGGGTACAACGAGCAGTACTTC.